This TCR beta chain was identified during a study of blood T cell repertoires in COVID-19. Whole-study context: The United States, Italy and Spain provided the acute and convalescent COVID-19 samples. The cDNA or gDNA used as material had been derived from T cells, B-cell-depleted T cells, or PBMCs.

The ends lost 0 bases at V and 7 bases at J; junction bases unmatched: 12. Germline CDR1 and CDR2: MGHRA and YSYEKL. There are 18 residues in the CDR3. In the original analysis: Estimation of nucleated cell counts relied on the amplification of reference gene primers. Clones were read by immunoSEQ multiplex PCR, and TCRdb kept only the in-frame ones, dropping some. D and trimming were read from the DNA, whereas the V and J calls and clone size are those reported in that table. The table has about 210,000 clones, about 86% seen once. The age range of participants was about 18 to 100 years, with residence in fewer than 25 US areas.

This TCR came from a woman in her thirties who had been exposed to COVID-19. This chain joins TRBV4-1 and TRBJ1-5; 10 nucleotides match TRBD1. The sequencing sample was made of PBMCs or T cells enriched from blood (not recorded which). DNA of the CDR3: TGCGCCAGCAGCCAAGAGCCCCTTTTAGGGACAGGGGAGCAGCCCCAGCATTTT. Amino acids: CASSQEPLLGTGEQPQHF.